What follows are 24 T cell receptor beta chains derived from one specimen sequenced in a study of cytotoxic CD8 clonotypes in ibrutinib-treated CLL. Method: immunoSEQ multiplex PCR; TCRdb's copy keeps in-frame clones and lacks some. The sample holds roughly 250,000 clones, 70% seen once. The material was PBMCs, obtained after 24 months of ibrutinib treatment. Receptors were obtained from a human donor with chronic lymphocytic leukemia.

V usage is TRBV30 and J usage is TRBJ1-5, with D possibly TRBD1 on 6 matching bases. The ends were cut back, 6 bases at V and 5 bases at J, with 20 bases in the middle. The V gene's germline CDR1 is GTSNPN and CDR2 SVGIG (reference sequence). This CDR3 has 15 amino acids. As DNA, the CDR3 is TGTGCCTGCCTCGTGGGCAGGGGAAGCGATCAGCCCCAGCATTTT. Protein sequence: CACLVGRGSDQPQHF.

The rearrangement joins TRBV6-1 to TRBJ2-2; D uncertain. This CDR3 region has 15 residues. The V and J ends lost 3 bases and 4 bases respectively, with 12 bases between them. CDR1 and CDR2 (germline): MNHNS, SASEGT. The CDR3 region is CASSDVIASTGELFF. The CDR3 nucleotides read TGTGCCAGCAGTGATGTTATTGCGAGCACCGGGGAGCTGTTTTTT.

The chain uses TRBV19 and TRBJ2-7; the D gene is possibly TRBD2 (6 bases). Trimming removed 6 bases from V and 4 bases from J, with 22 bases in between. The V gene's germline CDR1 is LNHDA and CDR2 SQIVND (reference sequence). CDR3 length equals 16 residues. CDR3: CASSPLRSGGQYEQYF. CDR3 DNA sequence: TGTGCCAGTAGCCCCTTACGTAGCGGAGGGCAATACGAGCAGTACTTC.

The chain has TRBV14 and TRBJ1-2; D uncertain. Germline loops: CDR1 SGHDN, CDR2 FVKESK. This CDR3 comprises 11 residues. V gave up 3 bases and J gave up 8 bases, with 7 bases separating them. The CDR3 reads CASSQYNGYTF. DNA of the CDR3: TGTGCCAGCAGCCAGTATAACGGCTACACCTTC.

V is TRBV25-1 and J is TRBJ2-7; D is ambiguous. V lost 6 bases to trimming and J lost 0 bases, with 15 bases between them. This CDR3 is built from 15 residues. Germline lookup yields CDR1 MGHDK and CDR2 SYGVNS. CDR3 nucleotides: TGTGCCAGCAGCCCCCCTGGCACCAGCTCCTACGAGCAGTACTTC. The encoded protein is CASSPPGTSSYEQYF.

The CDR3 nucleotides are TGTGCCAGCCGACTAGCCCAAGGGTACAATGAGCAGTTCTTC. Its translation is CASRLAQGYNEQFF. The chain couples TRBV27 to TRBJ2-1; 7 bases agree with TRBD2. The length of the CDR3 is 14 residues. With V trimmed by 8 bases and J by 4 bases, 8 bases remained unmatched. Germline V gene data show CDR1 as MNHEY and CDR2 as SMNVEV (reference sequence).

The chain employs TRBV14 and TRBJ2-7; no definite D call. The CDR3 covers 20 residues. Between the trimmed V and J ends, which lost 0 bases and 3 bases, there was a span of 27 bases. CDR1 SGHDN and CDR2 FVKESK come from the germline V gene. In DNA, the CDR3 is TGTGCCAGCAGCCAAGATGGGCAACACCCCACAATGGGCTGGGTCTACGAGCAGTACTTC. Encoded protein: CASSQDGQHPTMGWVYEQYF.

This clone has a handful of counts. This chain links TRBV10-3 with TRBJ1-2; the D is unclear. Germline V gene sequence: CDR1 ENHRY, CDR2 SYGVKD. The CDR3 runs 11 residues. Deletions cut 6 bases from V and 7 bases from J, with 9 bases between. This CDR3 is CAISGLLGYTF. Written as DNA, the CDR3 is TGTGCCATCAGCGGACTGCTTGGCTACACCTTC.

The J gene is TRBJ1-1, the V gene TRBV27, with D possibly TRBD1 on 5 matching bases. The germline V and J ends were trimmed by 2 bases and 5 bases, with 9 bases remaining between them. Germline V gene sequence: CDR1 MNHEY, CDR2 SMNVEV (reference sequence). This CDR3 has 13 residues. The chain's CDR3 is CASSLPEGTEAFF. CDR3 in DNA: TGTGCCAGCAGTTTACCGGAGGGGACTGAAGCTTTCTTT.

The rearrangement uses TRBV29-1 and TRBJ1-5; 10 bases are a match to TRBD1. In germline, CDR1 is SQVTM, CDR2 ANQGSEA. V was clipped by 5 bases and J by 5 bases; unmatched bases: 6. CDR3 size: 14 residues. The CDR3 loop is CSVSGTGADQPQHF. The CDR3 DNA reads TGCAGCGTTTCCGGGACAGGGGCGGATCAGCCCCAGCATTTT.

The J gene is TRBJ2-7, the V gene TRBV7-6; 8 nucleotides agree with TRBD1. V lost 1 base to trimming and J lost 3 bases; unmatched junction nucleotides: 2. The germline V gene has CDR1 SGHVS and CDR2 FNYEAQ. The CDR3 runs 14 residues. CDR3 protein: CASSLGTGHYEQYF. CDR3 in DNA: TGTGCCAGCAGCTTAGGGACAGGGCACTACGAGCAGTACTTC.

The rearrangement links TRBV6-6 to TRBJ2-7; D perhaps matches TRBD2 (7 bases). The germline gives CDR1 MNHNY, CDR2 SVGAGI (reference sequence). The germline V and J ends were trimmed by 9 bases and 0 bases, with 15 bases remaining between them. CDR3 size: 14 residues. CDR3 bases: TGTGCCAGTGGGGGGGCTAGCGGCTCCTACGAGCAGTACTTC. Its protein product is CASGGASGSYEQYF.

In this sample, this clone turned up a few times. V gene TRBV18 combines with J gene TRBJ1-4; D uncertain. Germline V lookup: CDR1 KGHSH, CDR2 LQKENI. The CDR3 loop spans 15 amino acids. The V gene lost 3 bases and the J gene lost 3 bases, with 11 bases spanning the gap. The CDR3 loop reads CASSPVGSPNEKLFF. The CDR3 DNA is TGTGCCAGCTCACCGGTCGGCAGTCCTAATGAAAAACTGTTTTTT.

This chain joins TRBV7-9 and TRBJ1-2; TRBD1 is a possible D gene (6 bases). Per the germline V gene, CDR1 is SEHNR and CDR2 is FQNEAQ (reference sequence). The CDR3 is 13 amino acids. Deletions cut 5 bases from V and 8 bases from J, with 15 bases between. The CDR3 sequence is CASSTATGEGYTF. DNA of the CDR3: TGTGCCAGCAGCACCGCGACAGGAGAAGGCTACACCTTC.

The rearrangement links TRBV29-1 to TRBJ2-3; tentatively, D is TRBD1 or TRBD2 (5 bases each). CDR3 length: 13 residues. CDR1 and CDR2 from the germline V gene are SQVTM and ANQGSEA. The CDR3 DNA is TGCAGTTTATCGGGACGCCTAACAGATACGCAGTATTTT. Its protein is CSLSGRLTDTQYF.

The chain joins TRBV27 to TRBJ2-6; no clear D. This CDR3 is built from 14 residues. Trimming cost V 2 bases and J 7 bases, with 9 bases left between them. The germline V gene encodes CDR1 MNHEY and CDR2 SMNVEV (reference sequence). CDR3 in amino acids: CASSLRDSANVLTF. The CDR3 DNA reads as TGTGCCAGCAGTTTAAGGGATTCTGCCAACGTCCTGACTTTC. The full variable domain, in which reference TRBV27 and TRBJ2-6 provide the parts outside the CDR3, is EAQVTQNPRYLITVTGKKLTVTCSQNMNHEYMSWYRQDPGLGLRQIYYSMNVEVTDKGDVPEGYKVSRKEKRNFPLILESPSPNQTSLYFCASSLRDSANVLTFGAGSRLTVL.

The CDR3 spells CASSDYAWTEAFF. CDR3 coding DNA: TGTGCCAGCAGTGACTATGCCTGGACTGAAGCTTTCTTT. The V and J genes are TRBV6-4 and TRBJ1-1; no clear D. The V and J ends lost 1 base and 5 bases respectively, with 8 bases between them. Looked up from germline, CDR1 is MRHNA and CDR2 is SNTAGT. The CDR3 runs 13 residues.

The chain is built from TRBV18 and TRBJ1-3; 7 bases line up with TRBD1. Germline loops: CDR1 KGHSH, CDR2 LQKENI. Trimming took 5 bases from V and 0 from J; bases not matched to a gene: 4. The CDR3 has 15 residues. CDR3: CASSIGQDSGNTIYF. CDR3 DNA: TGTGCCAGCTCAATCGGACAGGACTCTGGAAACACCATATATTTT. Full variable domain (outside the CDR3, taken from reference TRBV18 and TRBJ1-3): NAGVMQNPRHLVRRRGQEARLRCSPMKGHSHVYWYRQLPEEGLKFMVYLQKENIIDESGMPKERFSAEFPKEGPSILRIQQVVRGDSAAYFCASSIGQDSGNTIYFGEGSWLTVV.

This clone was seen more than once but under ten times. The V call is TRBV15, the J call TRBJ1-1; 8 positions match TRBD1. This CDR3 is 16 amino acids long. The germline V gene encodes CDR1 LNHNV and CDR2 YYDKDF (reference sequence). V was clipped by 0 bases and J by 4 bases; unmatched bases: 7. CDR3 sequence: CATSRDRTGRSTEAFF. The CDR3, as DNA: TGTGCCACCAGCAGAGATCGGACAGGGAGAAGCACTGAAGCTTTCTTT.

V is TRBV5-5 and J is TRBJ1-1; D is possibly TRBD1 (6 bases). Germline CDR1 and CDR2: SGHKS and YYEKEE (reference sequence). The CDR3 is 14 residues long. The V gene lost 3 bases and the J gene lost 3 bases, with 12 bases spanning the gap. CDR3 sequence (DNA): TGTGCCAGCAGCTGGAGACAGGATCACACTGAAGCTTTCTTT. Its protein is CASSWRQDHTEAFF.

This chain's CDR3 is CASSIRTSGSGNEQFF. The CDR3 DNA sequence: TGTGCCAGCAGTATCCGAACTAGCGGGAGTGGTAATGAGCAGTTCTTC. The J gene is TRBJ2-1, the V gene TRBV27, with 11 bases that match TRBD2. This CDR3 spans 16 amino acids. After removal of 5 bases from V and 7 bases from J, the junction contained 10 bases not matched to a gene. Germline assignment: CDR1 MNHEY and CDR2 SMNVEV (reference sequence).

This chain links TRBV2 with TRBJ2-7; D is uncertain. CDR1 is SNHLY and CDR2 is FYNNEI in the germline V gene. V was shortened by 3 bases and J by 3 bases, with 6 bases between the two germline ends. The CDR3 has 12 amino acids. The CDR3 loop reads CASSDSLYEQYF. The CDR3 DNA reads as TGTGCCAGCAGTGACAGCCTCTACGAGCAGTACTTC.

The chain uses TRBV25-1 and TRBJ2-2; weak D call: TRBD1 (6 bases). V was cut by 0 bases and J by 1 base, with 9 bases left in between. Germline CDR1 and CDR2: MGHDK and SYGVNS. This CDR3 has 16 residues. CDR3 sequence: CASSEYPGQNTGELFF. In DNA form, the CDR3 reads TGTGCCAGCAGTGAATACCCGGGACAGAACACCGGGGAGCTGTTTTTT.

The chain carries TRBV7-9 and TRBJ2-7; 10 nucleotides line up with TRBD1. This CDR3 has 16 amino acids. V was clipped by 3 bases and J by 3 bases; unmatched bases: 8. Germline CDR1 SEHNR, CDR2 FQNEAQ (reference sequence). CDR3 coding DNA: TGTGCCAGCAGCTTCGAGACTAGGGACAGGGGCTACGAGCAGTACTTC. As protein: CASSFETRDRGYEQYF.